This TCR beta chain stems from a study of blood T cells in healthy people across ages. As for the study in general: Capture via template switching afforded approximately one barcoded beta molecule per two T cells. The study's findings and limits: Older age went with lower TCR beta diversity per million T cells, in a roughly linear way.

Next came a second PCR, run for about 6 to 12 cycles, which used a sample-barcoded 5' primer along with a J-beta primer mix. Tags on each cDNA molecule came from a template-switch adaptor with 12 random nucleotides. Via MiXCR, TCRdb re-called the 5' RACE reads, giving one row per CDR3 protein. The sample lists about 1.6 million distinct CDR3 sequences, about 35% occurring once. This clonotype was found a few times. What it binds is not known. The CDR3 loop spans 17 amino acids. Trimming removed 4 bases at V and 1 base at J, with 20 bases between. The germline V gene encodes CDR1 MGHDK and CDR2 SYGVNS. The TCR was taken from a woman aged 25-40 years in good health. The V call is TRBV25-1, the J call TRBJ2-7; weak D call: TRBD2 (7 bases). The sequenced sample consisted of blood. The DNA for the CDR3 is TGTGCCAGCAGTGGTAGGGGGGGGAGGACCGCATCCTACGAGCAGTACTTC. Encoded protein: CASSGRGGRTASYEQYF.